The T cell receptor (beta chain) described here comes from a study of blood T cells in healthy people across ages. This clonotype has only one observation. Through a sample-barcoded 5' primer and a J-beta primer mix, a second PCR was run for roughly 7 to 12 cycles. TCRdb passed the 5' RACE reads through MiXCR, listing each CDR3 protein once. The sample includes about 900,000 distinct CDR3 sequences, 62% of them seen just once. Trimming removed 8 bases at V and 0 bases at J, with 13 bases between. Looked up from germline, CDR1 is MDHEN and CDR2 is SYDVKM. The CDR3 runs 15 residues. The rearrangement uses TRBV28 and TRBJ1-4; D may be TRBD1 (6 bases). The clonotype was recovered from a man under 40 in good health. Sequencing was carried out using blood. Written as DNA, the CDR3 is TGTGCCAGCTCAGGGGCCTCCACAACTAATGAAAAACTGTTTTTT. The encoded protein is CASSGASTTNEKLFF.